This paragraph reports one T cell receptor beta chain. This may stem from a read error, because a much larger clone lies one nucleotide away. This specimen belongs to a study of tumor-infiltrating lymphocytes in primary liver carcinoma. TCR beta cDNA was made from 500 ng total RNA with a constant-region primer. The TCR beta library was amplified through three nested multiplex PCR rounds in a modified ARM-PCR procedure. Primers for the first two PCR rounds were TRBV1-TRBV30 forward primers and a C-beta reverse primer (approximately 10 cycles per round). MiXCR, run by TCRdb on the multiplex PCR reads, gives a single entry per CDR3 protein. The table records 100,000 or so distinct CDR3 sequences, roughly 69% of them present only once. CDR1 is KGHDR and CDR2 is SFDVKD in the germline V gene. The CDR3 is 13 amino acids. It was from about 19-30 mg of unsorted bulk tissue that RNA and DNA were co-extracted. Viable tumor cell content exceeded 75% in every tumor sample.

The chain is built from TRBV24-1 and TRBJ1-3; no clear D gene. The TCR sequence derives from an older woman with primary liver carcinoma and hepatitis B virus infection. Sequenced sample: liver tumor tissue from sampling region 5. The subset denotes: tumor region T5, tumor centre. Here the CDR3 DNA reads TGTGCCACCATCGAGACCTCTAGAAACACCATATATTTT. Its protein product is CATIETSRNTIYF.